The next 32 T cell receptor beta chains were all read from a single sample in a study of blood T cell repertoires in COVID-19 (TCRdb year 2020). Libraries were made using the immunoSEQ multiplex PCR assay. This is the immuneACCESS table as TCRdb keeps it, with only in-frame sequences that have V and J called. A part of the clones is gone; compared with another copy, unresolved V genes explain less than half, and the rest is unexplained. This sample is represented by roughly 250,000 clones; approximately 82% of them were singletons. The ten largest clones add up to 4% to 6% of the sample. Sequences were obtained from peripheral blood. The receptors here all came from a woman older than 75 with active or convalescent COVID-19.

This chain uses TRBV18 with TRBJ1-2, with 9 nucleotides matching TRBD1. Per the germline V gene, CDR1 is KGHSH and CDR2 is LQKENI. Trimming took 5 bases from V and 1 from J; bases not matched to a gene: 5. There are 15 residues in the CDR3. In nucleotides, the CDR3 is TGTGCCAGCTCATCACAGGGGGCTCTTAACTATGGCTACACCTTC. Translating it yields CASSSQGALNYGYTF.

This rearrangement joins TRBV5-1 to TRBJ2-2; tentatively, D is TRBD2 (7 bases). The germline V gene encodes CDR1 SGHRS and CDR2 YFSETQ. V lost 0 bases and J lost 4, with 22 bases in between. This CDR3 contains 19 residues. The CDR3, as DNA: TGCGCCAGCAGCTTGGTTGGTTCACAGGGAGGGAGGAGCACCGGGGAGCTGTTTTTT. Its translation is CASSLVGSQGGRSTGELFF.

This clone was picked up one time. The V and J genes are TRBV19 and TRBJ1-2; no clear D. Germline CDR1 and CDR2: LNHDA and SQIVND (reference sequence). V was cut by 5 bases and J by 8 bases, with 12 bases left in between. The CDR3 has 12 amino acids. CDR3 in amino acids: CASSARIIGYTF. The CDR3 nucleotides read TGTGCCAGTAGTGCGAGGATTATCGGCTACACCTTC.

This clone has more than one count but fewer than ten. V usage is TRBV28 and J usage is TRBJ1-5, with unresolved D. The CDR3 covers 12 residues. Trimming cost V 10 bases and J 3 bases, with 10 bases left between them. Germline CDR1 MDHEN, CDR2 SYDVKM. CDR3 residues: CATLTLNQPQHF. The CDR3 nucleotides read TGTGCCACCCTGACTCTCAATCAGCCCCAGCATTTT.

In its sample, this clone was seen once. This sequence joins TRBV28 and TRBJ1-2; D ambiguous. This CDR3 region has 15 residues. From germline, CDR1 is MDHEN and CDR2 SYDVKM. Trimming stripped 6 bases from V and 2 bases from J, with 16 bases between. CDR3 nucleotide sequence: TGTGCCAGCAGCCCCGCCCGGGAGCGAAACTATGGCTACACCTTC. Translation gives CASSPARERNYGYTF.

V and J are TRBV27 and TRBJ2-2; possibly TRBD1 for D (6 bases). V lost 10 bases, J lost 4 bases, and 16 bases lay in between. The CDR3 is 14 residues long. CDR1 MNHEY and CDR2 SMNVEV come from the germline V gene (reference sequence). CDR3 sequence reads: CATQWGRGTGELFF. Here the CDR3 DNA reads TGTGCCACCCAGTGGGGGCGAGGCACCGGGGAGCTGTTTTTT.

V gene TRBV27 combines with J gene TRBJ2-5; 12 bases are shared with TRBD2. Trimming at V came to 7 bases and at J to 4 bases, leaving 4 bases not matched to a gene. There are 14 residues in the CDR3. In germline, CDR1 is MNHEY, CDR2 SMNVEV (reference sequence). The chain's CDR3 is CASKTSGGGETQYF. For the CDR3, the DNA is TGTGCCAGCAAGACTAGCGGGGGCGGAGAGACCCAGTACTTC.

In the case of this clone: Sequence at one end of the junction differs from germline and may be a read error. The V and J genes are TRBV10-3 and TRBJ2-7, with 7 bases identical to TRBD1. This CDR3 spans 16 amino acids. CDR1 ENHRY and CDR2 SYGVKD come from the germline V gene. In DNA, the CDR3 is TGTGCCATCAGTAAGTCCCCGGGACAGTCTTCCTACGAGCAGTACTTC. Translating it yields CAISKSPGQSSYEQYF.

This clone was counted between two and nine times. V and J are TRBV4-1 and TRBJ1-6, with D unresolved. The CDR3 contains 15 residues. Trimming shortened V by 0 bases and J by 4 bases, and 7 bases separated the two germline ends. Germline values: CDR1 MGHRA, CDR2 YSYEKL. This CDR3 reads CASSQDGQYNSPLHF. In DNA, the CDR3 is TGCGCCAGCAGCCAAGATGGGCAGTATAATTCACCCCTCCACTTT.

To note about this clone: Other DNA sequences in this specimen translate into the identical CDR3. CDR3 DNA sequence: TGTGCCAGCAGTTTTCGGGGGAATCAGCCCCAGCATTTT. This sequence encodes CASSFRGNQPQHF. The J gene is TRBJ1-5, the V gene TRBV27; tentatively, D is TRBD1 (5 bases). The CDR3 length is 13 residues. V lost 3 bases and J lost 4, with 7 bases in between. Germline V gene sequence: CDR1 MNHEY, CDR2 SMNVEV (reference sequence).

The chain employs TRBV27 and TRBJ1-6; D unresolved. The V gene's germline CDR1 is MNHEY and CDR2 SMNVEV (reference sequence). The V and J ends lost 2 bases and 12 bases respectively, with 11 bases between them. The CDR3 sequence is 13 residues long. DNA for the CDR3: TGTGCCAGCAGTTTAGGGCCGAGTCAACCCCTCCACTTT. It specifies CASSLGPSQPLHF.

This clone was recorded a few times. V usage is TRBV5-6 and J usage is TRBJ2-7; D gene unclear. This CDR3 has 14 residues. V lost 4 bases and J 4 bases, leaving 15 bases between the germline ends. Germline V gene data show CDR1 as SGHDT and CDR2 as YYEEEE. The CDR3 spells CASSPLGRPYEQYF. The CDR3 nucleotides read TGTGCCAGCAGCCCCTTAGGCAGGCCATACGAGCAGTACTTC.

The V and J genes are TRBV18 and TRBJ1-4; no definite D call. Germline CDR1 reads KGHSH; CDR2 reads LQKENI. V was clipped by 5 bases and J by 7 bases, with 14 bases between them. CDR3 length: 14 residues. The CDR3 DNA reads TGTGCCAGCTCAGGACTCTCGCGGGGTGAAAAACTGTTTTTT. Translation gives CASSGLSRGEKLFF.

The rearrangement links TRBV5-1 to TRBJ2-7; 8 bases map to TRBD1. Germline CDR1 and CDR2: SGHRS and YFSETQ. V lost 5 bases to trimming and J lost 4 bases; unmatched junction nucleotides: 8. This CDR3 has 14 amino acids. The CDR3 DNA is TGCGCCAGCAGTTACCCCGGGACAGGATACGAGCAGTACTTC. This encodes CASSYPGTGYEQYF.

The rearrangement links TRBV5-1 to TRBJ2-7; 8 bases are shared with TRBD1. The germline gives CDR1 SGHRS, CDR2 YFSETQ. This CDR3 is built from 12 residues. After removal of 4 bases from V and 6 bases from J, the junction contained 3 bases not matched to a gene. The CDR3 DNA is TGCGCCAGCAGCGTAGACAGGGGCGAGCAGTACTTC. Its protein is CASSVDRGEQYF.

The CDR3 is CASPPSSPALNEQFF. Here the CDR3 DNA reads TGTGCCAGCCCTCCTTCTAGCCCGGCGCTCAATGAGCAGTTCTTC. The chain is built from TRBV28 and TRBJ2-1; a weak D match, TRBD2 (5 bases). Germline V gene data show CDR1 as MDHEN and CDR2 as SYDVKM. The V end was cut by 8 bases, the J end by 6 bases, with 20 bases between. This CDR3 is 15 amino acids long.

The chain employs TRBV24-1 and TRBJ1-5; 8 bases line up with TRBD1. The CDR3 covers 14 residues. With 3 bases clipped from V and 6 bases from J, the junction kept 3 bases outside the gene matches. The germline V gene has CDR1 KGHDR and CDR2 SFDVKD. Written as DNA, the CDR3 is TGTGCCACCAGTGATCAGGGGGCCCCTCAGCCCCAGCATTTT. Its translation is CATSDQGAPQPQHF.

This chain uses TRBV29-1 with TRBJ1-1; TRBD1 matches 9 bases. Germline V gene sequence: CDR1 SQVTM, CDR2 ANQGSEA. The CDR3 is 12 residues long. V shed 7 bases and J 8 bases; nucleotides not matched to a gene: 8. CDR3 in amino acids: CSGIRDRAEAFF. In nucleotides, the CDR3 is TGCAGCGGAATCCGGGACAGGGCCGAAGCTTTCTTT.

This clone was recorded only once. The rearrangement links TRBV27 to TRBJ2-7; D ambiguous. Per the germline V gene, CDR1 is MNHEY and CDR2 is SMNVEV (reference sequence). The CDR3 has 15 residues. Trimming took 3 bases from V and 1 from J, leaving 13 bases between them. The DNA of the CDR3 is TGTGCCAGCAGTTTTCGTTGGGCCGGTTCCTACGAGCAGTACTTC. As protein: CASSFRWAGSYEQYF.

This chain uses TRBV16 with TRBJ1-1; the D is unclear. CDR1 is KGHSY and CDR2 is FQNENV in the germline V gene. This CDR3 contains 14 residues. Between the trimmed V and J ends, which lost 2 bases and 7 bases, there was a span of 14 bases. The CDR3 sequence: CASSQQAREGEAFF. The CDR3 DNA reads TGTGCCAGCAGCCAACAGGCTAGGGAGGGTGAAGCTTTCTTT.

CDR3 DNA sequence: TGTGCCAGCAGCCAAGCGGGGGGCATGGAGACCCAGTACTTC. Encoded protein: CASSQAGGMETQYF. This chain joins TRBV3-1 (or the pseudogene TRBV3-2) and TRBJ2-5; a possible D gene is TRBD2 (7 bases). CDR1 is LGHDT and CDR2 is YNNKEL in the germline V gene (reference sequence). The CDR3 runs to 14 residues. Between the trimmed V and J ends, which lost 1 base and 5 bases, there was a span of 11 bases.

This clone occurred a few times. V gene TRBV5-1 combines with J gene TRBJ1-6, with D possibly matching TRBD1 (6 bases). The germline gives CDR1 SGHRS, CDR2 YFSETQ. V was pared by 0 bases and J by 8 bases, with 18 bases between. The CDR3 totals 17 residues. This CDR3 reads CASSLVLVGQGHSPLHF. Written as DNA, the CDR3 is TGCGCCAGCAGCTTGGTTTTAGTTGGCCAGGGGCATTCACCCCTCCACTTT.

V is TRBV18 and J is TRBJ1-2; no reliable D call. The germline V gene encodes CDR1 KGHSH and CDR2 LQKENI. The CDR3 spans 14 residues. V was cut by 2 bases and J by 2 bases, with 9 bases left in between. CDR3: CASSPATENYGYTF. The CDR3 DNA is TGTGCCAGCTCACCAGCGACGGAGAACTATGGCTACACCTTC.

A few counts support this clone. The chain links TRBV12-3 or TRBV12-4 to TRBJ1-4, with unresolved D. The CDR3 runs 13 residues. V was trimmed by 3 bases and J by 7 bases, leaving 9 bases between them. DNA of the CDR3: TGTGCCAGCAGTTTCTCCCGTAGTGAAAAACTGTTTTTT. Amino acids: CASSFSRSEKLFF.

The CDR3 reads CSVDKGGSYGYTF. The CDR3, as DNA: TGCAGCGTTGACAAGGGGGGGAGCTATGGCTACACCTTC. The chain combines TRBV29-1 with TRBJ1-2; maybe TRBD1 (6 bases). The germline CDR1 and CDR2 sequences are SQVTM and ANQGSEA. The CDR3 extends over 13 amino acids. V was clipped by 3 bases and J by 4 bases, with 12 bases between them.

A word on this clone: Other DNA sequences in this specimen translate into the identical CDR3. V usage is TRBV18 and J usage is TRBJ2-7; 7 bases match TRBD2. After removal of 3 bases from V and 1 base from J, the junction contained 3 bases not matched to a gene. CDR3 length equals 14 residues. Germline CDR1 reads KGHSH; CDR2 reads LQKENI. The CDR3 region is CASSPGLVSYEQYF. CDR3 nucleotides: TGTGCCAGCTCACCCGGACTAGTTTCCTACGAGCAGTACTTC.

V and J are TRBV15 and TRBJ1-2; D not certain. Trimming took off 2 bases at V and 0 bases at J, with 4 bases between the two ends. Germline loops: CDR1 LNHNV, CDR2 YYDKDF (reference sequence). The length of the CDR3 is 13 residues. In DNA form, the CDR3 reads TGTGCCACCAGCAGAACTGCTAACTATGGCTACACCTTC. Protein: CATSRTANYGYTF.

This chain uses TRBV12-3 or TRBV12-4 with TRBJ1-2, with 7 nucleotides matching TRBD1. The CDR3 length is 12 residues. The V and J ends lost 2 bases and 8 bases, in that order; junction bases with no gene match: 2. The CDR3 here is CASSLSTGGYTF. The DNA of the CDR3 is TGTGCCAGCAGTTTATCGACAGGGGGCTACACCTTC.

V gene TRBV6-2 or TRBV6-3 combines with J gene TRBJ2-5, with 11 bases matching TRBD2. The CDR3 covers 17 residues. The V gene end was trimmed by 2 bases and the J gene end by 5 bases; junction bases not matched to a gene: 10. Per germline, CDR1 MNHEY and CDR2 SVGEGT. CDR3 residues: CASSYGRLAGSLETQYF. As DNA, the CDR3 is TGTGCCAGCAGTTACGGTCGACTAGCGGGGAGTTTGGAGACCCAGTACTTC.

The V gene is TRBV5-6, the J gene TRBJ2-1; 9 bases match TRBD1. The germline V gene encodes CDR1 SGHDT and CDR2 YYEEEE. The CDR3 contains 15 residues. V shed 5 bases and J 1 base; nucleotides not matched to a gene: 4. In DNA form, the CDR3 reads TGTGCCAGCAGATCGGGACAGGGTTCCTACAATGAGCAGTTCTTC. This translates into CASRSGQGSYNEQFF.

The chain has TRBV6-5 and TRBJ1-2; perhaps TRBD1 as D (5 bases). There are 14 residues in the CDR3. Germline-derived CDR1 and CDR2 are MNHEY and SVGAGI. The V gene lost 0 bases and the J gene lost 6 bases, with 11 bases spanning the gap. The CDR3 reads CASSYSNRIDGYTF. As DNA, the CDR3 is TGTGCCAGCAGTTACTCAAACAGGATAGATGGCTACACCTTC.

The rearrangement joins TRBV5-1 to TRBJ1-2; TRBD1 might be the D (5 bases). The germline V gene encodes CDR1 SGHRS and CDR2 YFSETQ. V was shortened by 4 bases and J by 5 bases, with 15 bases between the two germline ends. This CDR3 region has 14 residues. In nucleotides, the CDR3 is TGCGCCAGCAGCCCCCGGACATCTGATTATGGCTACACCTTC. Its protein product is CASSPRTSDYGYTF.